The following is a TCR beta chain sequence with its context. Its antigen remains unidentified. Germline CDR1 is SGHNT and CDR2 is YYREEE (reference sequence). The V end was cut by 0 bases, the J end by 6 bases, with 4 bases between. This CDR3 region has 12 residues. This specimen belongs to a study of brain T cells in children with intractable seizures. As for time point: blood from clinic visit 5 months post-surgery; TSC patient then seizure free. Only cases whose brain tissue showed the highest T cell transcript signatures were sequenced. The method was immunoSEQ multiplex PCR; TCRdb's version includes in-frame clones alone and lacks a portion of them. The table has about 340,000 clones, over 90% seen once; the top ten hold about 6%. General observations from the study: Absence of clones before surgery may stem from lower sequencing depth.

This receptor was taken from a boy under two years old with tuberous sclerosis and intractable seizures. The rearrangement joins TRBV5-4 to TRBJ2-1; unclear D gene. The sequences come from peripheral blood, collected roughly 5 months after surgery. The CDR3 nucleotides are TGTGCCAGCAGCTTGGGAATCAATGAGCAGTTCTTC. Translated, it gives CASSLGINEQFF.